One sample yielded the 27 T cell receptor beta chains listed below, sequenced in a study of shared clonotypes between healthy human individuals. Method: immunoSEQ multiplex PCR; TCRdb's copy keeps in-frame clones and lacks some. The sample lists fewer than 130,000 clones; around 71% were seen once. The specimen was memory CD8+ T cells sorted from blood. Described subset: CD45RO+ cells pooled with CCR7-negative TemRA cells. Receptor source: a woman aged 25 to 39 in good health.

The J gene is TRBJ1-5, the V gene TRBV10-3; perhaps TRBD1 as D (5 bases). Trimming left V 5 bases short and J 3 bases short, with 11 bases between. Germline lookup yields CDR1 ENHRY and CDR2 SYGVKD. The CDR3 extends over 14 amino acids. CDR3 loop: CAISQGTNNQPQHF. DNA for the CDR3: TGTGCCATCAGTCAGGGAACCAACAATCAGCCCCAGCATTTT.

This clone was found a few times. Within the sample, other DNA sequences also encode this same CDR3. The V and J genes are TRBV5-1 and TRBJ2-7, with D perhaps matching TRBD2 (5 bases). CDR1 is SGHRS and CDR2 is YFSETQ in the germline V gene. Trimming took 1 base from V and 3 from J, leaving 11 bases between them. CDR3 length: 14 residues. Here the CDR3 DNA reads TGCGCCAGCAGCTTGACATACGGGGACTACGAGCAGTACTTC. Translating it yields CASSLTYGDYEQYF.

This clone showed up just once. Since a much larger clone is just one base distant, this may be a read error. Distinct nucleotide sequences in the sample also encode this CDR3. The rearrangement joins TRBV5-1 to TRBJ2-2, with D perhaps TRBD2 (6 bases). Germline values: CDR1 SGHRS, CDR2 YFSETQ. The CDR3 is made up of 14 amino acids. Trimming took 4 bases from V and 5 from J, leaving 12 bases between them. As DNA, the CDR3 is TGCGCCAGCAGCCCCGGGGGAGAGACCGGGGAGCTGTTTTTT. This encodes CASSPGGETGELFF.

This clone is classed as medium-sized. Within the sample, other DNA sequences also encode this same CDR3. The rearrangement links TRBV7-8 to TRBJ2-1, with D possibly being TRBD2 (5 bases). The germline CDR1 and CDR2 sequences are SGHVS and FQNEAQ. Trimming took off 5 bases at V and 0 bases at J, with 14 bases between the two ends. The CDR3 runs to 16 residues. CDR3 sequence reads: CASSPGVVSSYNEQFF. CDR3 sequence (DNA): TGTGCCAGCAGCCCCGGGGTAGTCTCCTCCTACAATGAGCAGTTCTTC.

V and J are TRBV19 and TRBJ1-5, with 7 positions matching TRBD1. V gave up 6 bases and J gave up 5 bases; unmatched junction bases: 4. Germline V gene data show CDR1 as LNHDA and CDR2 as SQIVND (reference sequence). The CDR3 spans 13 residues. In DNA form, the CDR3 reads TGTGCCAGTAGCACGCAGGGGGATCAGCCCCAGCATTTT. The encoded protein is CASSTQGDQPQHF.

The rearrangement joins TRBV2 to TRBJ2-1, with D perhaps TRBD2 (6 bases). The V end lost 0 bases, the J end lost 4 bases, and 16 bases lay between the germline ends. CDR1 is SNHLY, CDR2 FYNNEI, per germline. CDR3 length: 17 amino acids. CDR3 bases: TGTGCCAGCAGTGAAGCTGGCGCGGGGATCTATTACAATGAGCAGTTCTTC. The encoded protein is CASSEAGAGIYYNEQFF.

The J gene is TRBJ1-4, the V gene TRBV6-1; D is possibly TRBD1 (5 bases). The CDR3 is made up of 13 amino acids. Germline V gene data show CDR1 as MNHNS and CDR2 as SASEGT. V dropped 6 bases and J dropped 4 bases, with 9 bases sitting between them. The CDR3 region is CASRQGNNEKLFF. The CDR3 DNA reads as TGTGCCAGCAGGCAGGGAAATAATGAAAAACTGTTTTTT.

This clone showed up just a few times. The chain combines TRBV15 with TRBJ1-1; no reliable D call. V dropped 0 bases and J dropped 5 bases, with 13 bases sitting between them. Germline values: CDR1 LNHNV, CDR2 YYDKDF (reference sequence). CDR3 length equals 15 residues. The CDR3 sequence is CATSRDVGSGTEAFF. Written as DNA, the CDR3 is TGTGCCACCAGCAGAGATGTCGGATCGGGTACTGAAGCTTTCTTT.

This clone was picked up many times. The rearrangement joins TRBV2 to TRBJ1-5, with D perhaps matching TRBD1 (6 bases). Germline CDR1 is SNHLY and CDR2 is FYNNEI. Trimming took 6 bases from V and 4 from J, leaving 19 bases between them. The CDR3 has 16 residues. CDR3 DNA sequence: TGTGCCAGCAGGGGAGACAGGTACGGGGGGAATCAGCCCCAGCATTTT. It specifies CASRGDRYGGNQPQHF.

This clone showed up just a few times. As DNA, the CDR3 is TGTGCCAGCACCATTCCCCAGCAATACGAGCAGTACTTC. Residues: CASTIPQQYEQYF. This chain uses TRBV6-1 with TRBJ2-7; no definite D call. Germline values: CDR1 MNHNS, CDR2 SASEGT. This CDR3 region has 13 residues. Trimming took 7 bases from V and 4 from J, leaving 14 bases between them.

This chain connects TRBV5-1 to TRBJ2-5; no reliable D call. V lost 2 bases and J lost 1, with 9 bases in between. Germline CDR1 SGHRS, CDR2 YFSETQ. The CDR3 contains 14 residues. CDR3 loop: CASSFSVSQETQYF. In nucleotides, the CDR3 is TGCGCCAGCAGCTTCTCGGTCAGCCAAGAGACCCAGTACTTC.

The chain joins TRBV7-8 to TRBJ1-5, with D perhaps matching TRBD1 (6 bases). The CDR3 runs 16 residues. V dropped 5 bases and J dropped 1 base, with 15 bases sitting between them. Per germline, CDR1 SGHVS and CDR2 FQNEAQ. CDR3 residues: CASSGGGKLSNQPQHF. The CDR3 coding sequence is TGTGCCAGCAGCGGAGGGGGGAAACTGAGCAATCAGCCCCAGCATTTT.

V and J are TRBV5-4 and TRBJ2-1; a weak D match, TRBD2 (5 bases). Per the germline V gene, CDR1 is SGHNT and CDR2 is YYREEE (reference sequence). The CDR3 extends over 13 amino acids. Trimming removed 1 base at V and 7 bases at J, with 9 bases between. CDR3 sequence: CASSLPDFNEQFF. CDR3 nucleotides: TGTGCCAGCAGCTTGCCGGACTTTAATGAGCAGTTCTTC.

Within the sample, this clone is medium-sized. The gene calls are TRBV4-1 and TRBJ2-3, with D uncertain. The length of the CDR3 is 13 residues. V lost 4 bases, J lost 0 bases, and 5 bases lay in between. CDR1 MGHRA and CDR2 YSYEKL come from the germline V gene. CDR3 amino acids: CASSRPSTDTQYF. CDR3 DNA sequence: TGCGCCAGCAGCCGCCCAAGCACAGATACGCAGTATTTT.

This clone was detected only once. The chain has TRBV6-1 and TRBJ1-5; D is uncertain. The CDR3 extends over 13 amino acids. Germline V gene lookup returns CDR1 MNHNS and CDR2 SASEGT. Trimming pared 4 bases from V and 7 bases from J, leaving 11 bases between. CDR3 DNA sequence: TGTGCCAGCAGTGTTAATAGCGGACAGCCCCAGCATTTT. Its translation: CASSVNSGQPQHF.

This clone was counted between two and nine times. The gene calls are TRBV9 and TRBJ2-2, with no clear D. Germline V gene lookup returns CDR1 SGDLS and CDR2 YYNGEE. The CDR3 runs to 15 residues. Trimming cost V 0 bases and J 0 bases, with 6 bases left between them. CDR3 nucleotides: TGTGCCAGCAGCGTAGCCGGTTCGAACACCGGGGAGCTGTTTTTT. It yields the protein CASSVAGSNTGELFF.

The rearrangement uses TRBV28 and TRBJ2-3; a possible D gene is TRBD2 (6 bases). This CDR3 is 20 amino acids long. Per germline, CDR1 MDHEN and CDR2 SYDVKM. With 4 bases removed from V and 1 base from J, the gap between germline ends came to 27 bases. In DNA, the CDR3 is TGTGCCAGCAGTTCTATATTGTGGGAGACTAGAGGGCTTGGCACAGATACGCAGTATTTT. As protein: CASSSILWETRGLGTDTQYF.

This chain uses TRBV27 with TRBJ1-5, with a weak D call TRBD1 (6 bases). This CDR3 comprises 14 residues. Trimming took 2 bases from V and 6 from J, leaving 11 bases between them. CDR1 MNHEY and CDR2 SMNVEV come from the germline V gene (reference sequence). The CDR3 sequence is CASSLMGASQPQHF. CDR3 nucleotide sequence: TGTGCCAGCAGTTTAATGGGGGCGAGTCAGCCCCAGCATTTT.

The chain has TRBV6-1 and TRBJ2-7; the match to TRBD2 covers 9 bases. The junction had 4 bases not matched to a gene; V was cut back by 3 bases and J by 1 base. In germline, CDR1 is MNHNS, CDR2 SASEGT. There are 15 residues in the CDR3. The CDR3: CASSDLAGSSYEQYF. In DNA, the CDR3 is TGTGCCAGCAGTGACCTAGCGGGATCTTCCTACGAGCAGTACTTC.

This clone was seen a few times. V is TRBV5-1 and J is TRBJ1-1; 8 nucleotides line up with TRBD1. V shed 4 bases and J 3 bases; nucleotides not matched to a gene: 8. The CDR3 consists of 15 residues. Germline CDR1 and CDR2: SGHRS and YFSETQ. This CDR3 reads CASSRGQVSDTEAFF. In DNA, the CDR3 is TGCGCCAGCAGCCGGGGACAGGTTTCCGACACTGAAGCTTTCTTT.

CDR3 in DNA: TGTGCTAGTGGTACCCTGATCAATGAGCAGTTCTTC. This translates into CASGTLINEQFF. V gene TRBV12-5 combines with J gene TRBJ2-1, with D unclear. Germline CDR1 and CDR2: LGHNT and FRNRAP. This CDR3 is 12 amino acids long. V was pared by 5 bases and J by 6 bases, with 8 bases between. The full variable domain, rest sourced from reference TRBV12-5 and TRBJ2-1, is DARVTQTPRHKVTEMGQEVTMRCQPILGHNTVFWYRQTMMQGLELLAYFRNRAPLDDSGMPKDRFSAEMPDATLATLKIQPSEPRDSAVYFCASGTLINEQFFGPGTRLTVL.

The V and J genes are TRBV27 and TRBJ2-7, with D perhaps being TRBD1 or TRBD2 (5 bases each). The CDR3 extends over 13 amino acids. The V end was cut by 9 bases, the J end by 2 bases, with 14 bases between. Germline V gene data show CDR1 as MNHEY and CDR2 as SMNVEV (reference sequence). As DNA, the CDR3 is TGTGCCAGTCGTCCCGGGGCGGCCTACGAGCAGTACTTC. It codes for CASRPGAAYEQYF.

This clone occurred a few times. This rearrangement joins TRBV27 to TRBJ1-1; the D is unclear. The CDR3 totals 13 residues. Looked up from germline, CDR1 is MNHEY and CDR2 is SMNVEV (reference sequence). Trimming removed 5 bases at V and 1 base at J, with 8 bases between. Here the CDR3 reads CASSIHQNTEAFF. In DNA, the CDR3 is TGTGCCAGCAGTATTCACCAGAACACTGAAGCTTTCTTT.

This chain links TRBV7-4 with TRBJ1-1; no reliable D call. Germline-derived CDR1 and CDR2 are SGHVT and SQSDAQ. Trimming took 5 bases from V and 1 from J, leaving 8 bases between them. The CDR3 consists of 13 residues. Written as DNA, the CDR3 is TGTGCCAGCAGCCCCACAAAGAACACTGAAGCTTTCTTT. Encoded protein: CASSPTKNTEAFF.

CDR3 amino acids: CASSLIGRVGEQYF. DNA of the CDR3: TGTGCCAGCAGTTTAATCGGCAGGGTAGGCGAGCAGTACTTC. This chain joins TRBV28 and TRBJ2-7; possibly TRBD1 for D (5 bases). Trimming removed 2 bases from V and 6 bases from J, with 14 bases in between. The germline V gene has CDR1 MDHEN and CDR2 SYDVKM. This CDR3 is built from 14 residues.

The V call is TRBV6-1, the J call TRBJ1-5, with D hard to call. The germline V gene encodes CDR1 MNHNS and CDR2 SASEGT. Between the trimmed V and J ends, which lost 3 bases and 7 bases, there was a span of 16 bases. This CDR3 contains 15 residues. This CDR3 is CASSDGRIEGQPQHF. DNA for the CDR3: TGTGCCAGCAGTGACGGACGGATAGAAGGCCAGCCCCAGCATTTT.

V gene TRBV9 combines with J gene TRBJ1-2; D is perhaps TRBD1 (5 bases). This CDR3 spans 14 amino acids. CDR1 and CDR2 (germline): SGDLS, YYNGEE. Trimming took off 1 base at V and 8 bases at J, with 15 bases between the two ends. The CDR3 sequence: CASSVIGGRGGYTF. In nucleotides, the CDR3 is TGTGCCAGCAGCGTAATAGGAGGCCGGGGGGGCTACACCTTC.